The 13 T cell receptor beta chains below come from one sample, sequenced in a study of blood T cell repertoires in COVID-19. Sequenced by immunoSEQ multiplex PCR; TCRdb stores in-frame clones only, minus some. This sample has 380,000 or so clones; 88% occur once, and the top ten carry 0.95% to 1%. Sequencing was performed on PBMCs or T cells enriched from blood (not recorded which). These receptors came from a woman in her 30s with acute COVID-19.

The chain links TRBV9 to TRBJ1-1; D ambiguous. The CDR3 length is 14 residues. V was trimmed by 1 base and J by 8 bases, leaving 15 bases between them. Germline lookup yields CDR1 SGDLS and CDR2 YYNGEE. This CDR3 is CASSVRVEGGEAFF. CDR3 coding DNA: TGTGCCAGCAGCGTAAGGGTGGAGGGTGGGGAAGCTTTCTTT.

The J gene is TRBJ1-2, the V gene TRBV7-6; possible D gene TRBD1, 6 bases. The CDR3 contains 15 residues. The germline V gene encodes CDR1 SGHVS and CDR2 FNYEAQ. V lost 1 base, J lost 6 bases, and 15 bases lay in between. The CDR3 is CASSLGRGRPDGYTF. CDR3 nucleotide sequence: TGTGCCAGCAGCTTAGGCAGGGGCCGACCGGATGGCTACACCTTC.

In this sample, this clone turned up once. The CDR3 DNA sequence: TGTGCCAGCAGTTTACAAAATGAAAAACTGTTTTTT. Protein: CASSLQNEKLFF. The J gene is TRBJ1-4, the V gene TRBV28, with unresolved D. The CDR3 loop spans 12 amino acids. The ends were cut back, 2 bases at V and 5 bases at J, with 3 bases in the middle. Germline V gene data show CDR1 as MDHEN and CDR2 as SYDVKM.

This rearrangement joins TRBV7-9 to TRBJ2-3; D may be TRBD2 (6 bases). There are 15 residues in the CDR3. V dropped 5 bases and J dropped 1 base, with 13 bases sitting between them. The germline gives CDR1 SEHNR, CDR2 FQNEAQ (reference sequence). Here the CDR3 DNA reads TGTGCCAGCAGCCCCACGGGGGTCCGCACAGATACGCAGTATTTT. Translation: CASSPTGVRTDTQYF.

The J gene is TRBJ1-3, the V gene TRBV5-8; no firm D call. The CDR3 runs 14 residues. V was clipped by 0 bases and J by 0 bases, with 4 bases between them. Germline V gene lookup returns CDR1 SGHTS and CDR2 YDEGEE. For the CDR3, the DNA is TGTGCCAGCAGCTTGGGCTACTCTGGAAACACCATATATTTT. The encoded protein is CASSLGYSGNTIYF.

The chain is built from TRBV27 and TRBJ1-1; tentative D call: TRBD1 (6 bases). V lost 0 bases and J lost 0, with 23 bases in between. This CDR3 is 20 amino acids long. CDR1 is MNHEY and CDR2 is SMNVEV in the germline V gene (reference sequence). The CDR3 DNA reads TGTGCCAGCAGTTTATCGTACCTGTCCGGGTCAGGGGCTATGAACACTGAAGCTTTCTTT. Translating gives CASSLSYLSGSGAMNTEAFF.

J is TRBJ2-3 and V is TRBV19; TRBD1 matches at 7 bases. The V gene end was trimmed by 3 bases and the J gene end by 5 bases; junction bases not matched to a gene: 5. The CDR3 covers 14 residues. Germline assignment: CDR1 LNHDA and CDR2 SQIVND (reference sequence). CDR3 DNA sequence: TGTGCCAGTAGTATTGAGGGGGCCGGAGATACGCAGTATTTT. Translated: CASSIEGAGDTQYF.

V is TRBV6-5 and J is TRBJ1-6; D might be TRBD1 (6 bases). The CDR3 spans 14 residues. Germline V gene data show CDR1 as MNHEY and CDR2 as SVGAGI. V lost 6 bases and J lost 4, with 10 bases in between. The DNA of the CDR3 is TGTGCCAGCAGAAAACAGGGTTATAATTCACCCCTCCACTTT. The encoded protein is CASRKQGYNSPLHF.

The chain employs TRBV6-6 and TRBJ2-3; tentative D call: TRBD2 (6 bases). In germline, CDR1 is MNHNY, CDR2 SVGAGI (reference sequence). The CDR3 sequence is 16 residues long. V lost 6 bases, J lost 9 bases, and 25 bases lay in between. This chain's CDR3 is CASRHRDASLAGTQYF. CDR3 DNA: TGTGCCAGCAGGCACCGGGACGCCTCCCTGGCGGGAACGCAGTATTTT.

V usage is TRBV6-5 and J usage is TRBJ2-5, with 10 bases lining up with TRBD1. V gave up 5 bases and J gave up 4 bases; unmatched junction bases: 7. Germline CDR1 is MNHEY and CDR2 is SVGAGI. The length of the CDR3 is 15 residues. CDR3 amino acids: CASSQPGQGSETQYF. The CDR3 DNA sequence: TGTGCCAGCAGTCAACCGGGACAGGGGTCAGAGACCCAGTACTTC.

The rearrangement links TRBV30 to TRBJ2-1, with 9 bases aligning to TRBD2. This CDR3 comprises 14 residues. Trimming cost V 2 bases and J 9 bases; bases outside gene matches: 8. Per germline, CDR1 GTSNPN and CDR2 SVGIG (reference sequence). The chain's CDR3 is CAWSRRGGRAEQFF. Here the CDR3 DNA reads TGTGCCTGGAGTAGGCGGGGGGGTAGAGCTGAGCAGTTCTTC. Full variable domain (missing parts from reference TRBV30 and TRBJ2-1): SQTIHQWPATLVQPVGSPLSLECTVEGTSNPNLYWYRQAAGRGLQLLFYSVGIGQISSEVPQNLSASRPQDRQFILSSKKLLLSDSGFYLCAWSRRGGRAEQFFGPGTRLTVL.

As DNA, the CDR3 is TGTGCCAGCAGACGAGACAGGGGCAAGAATGAAAAACTGTTTTTT. This encodes CASRRDRGKNEKLFF. The chain employs TRBV28 and TRBJ1-4; 8 bases are shared with TRBD1. The CDR3 runs to 15 residues. J gave up 5 bases and V 6 bases, and 8 bases lay outside the gene matches. Germline CDR1 MDHEN, CDR2 SYDVKM.

The sample holds one count of this clone. The CDR3 sequence is CASTSQGGRDRDTQYF. CDR3 in DNA: TGTGCCAGTACTTCTCAGGGGGGCCGGGACCGAGATACGCAGTATTTT. This rearrangement joins TRBV19 to TRBJ2-3; D perhaps matches TRBD1 (7 bases). CDR1 LNHDA and CDR2 SQIVND come from the germline V gene (reference sequence). Trimming removed 7 bases at V and 5 bases at J, with 22 bases between. The CDR3 runs 16 residues.